The entry below gives a single T cell receptor (beta chain) sequence along with its context. The antigen remains unidentified. The J segment lost 2 bases and the V segment lost 4 bases, leaving 3 bases of the junction unmatched. CDR3 length equals 14 residues. Germline lookup yields CDR1 SGHAT and CDR2 FQNNGV. This specimen comes from a study of shared clonotypes between healthy human individuals. Study-wide background: CD4 naive and CD4 memory each took three plates per donor, while CD8 naive took two and CD8 memory one.

When replicate PCRs were run on sorted subsets, they used approximately 0.2 ug DNA, 28,000 or so T cell genomes. Repertoires were generated with immunoSEQ multiplex PCR, while TCRdb's copy carries only in-frame clones and drops some. Among about 1 million clones listed, about 74% were seen once. Broader study findings: Compared with clonotypes that all four donors shared, non-shared clonotypes had lower generation probabilities. The authors expected sequencing depth to affect clonotype sharing among donors.

Sequencing used memory CD4+ T cells sorted from blood. Stated subset: CD45RA-negative fraction. The TCR sequence derives from a young man in good health. V is TRBV11-2 and J is TRBJ2-5; 8 bases line up with TRBD1. The CDR3: CASSWDRSQETQYF. CDR3 sequence (DNA): TGTGCCAGCAGCTGGGACAGGTCTCAAGAGACCCAGTACTTC.